Listed below are T cell receptor beta chains from one sample, sequenced in a study of cytotoxic CD8 clonotypes in ibrutinib-treated CLL. Assay used: immunoSEQ multiplex PCR; TCRdb lists only in-frame clones, some missing. The sample lists about 97,000 clones; roughly three quarters were seen once. The sequenced sample was PBMCs, obtained after 24 months of ibrutinib treatment. The receptor source for this set is a human donor with chronic lymphocytic leukemia. Both conserved end residues are part of each CDR3. A D gene is named only where the DNA matches it firmly. Clone size is stated in some rows and not others, as once, few, many or a class when expanded.

TRBV2	NA	TRBJ1-4	12	NA	CASSYQGEKLFF	TGTGCCAGCAGTTACCAGGGTGAAAAACTGTTTTTT
TRBV14	few	TRBJ2-3	15	TRBD2	CASSPQREITDTQYF	TGTGCCAGCAGCCCCCAGCGGGAGATTACAGATACGCAGTATTTT
TRBV7-9	NA	TRBJ2-1	16	TRBD2	CASSLPAGVNHNEQFF	TGTGCCAGCAGCCTCCCAGCGGGAGTTAACCACAATGAGCAGTTCTTC
TRBV27	once	TRBJ2-7	15	TRBD1	CASSLAKGAWDEQYF	TGTGCCAGCAGTTTAGCGAAGGGGGCATGGGACGAGCAGTACTTC
TRBV28	NA	TRBJ2-5	18	NA	CASSTVPDSAALRETQYF	TGTGCCAGCAGTACCGTACCGGACAGCGCAGCGCTTCGGGAGACCCAGTACTTC
TRBV4-3	NA	TRBJ2-5	20	TRBD2	CASSQDPVIALAGLRETQYF	TGCGCCAGCAGCCAAGACCCTGTTATAGCTCTAGCGGGGTTGAGGGAGACCCAGTACTTC
TRBV28	NA	TRBJ1-2	16	NA	CASSLSLSGDSYGYTF	TGTGCCAGCAGTTTAAGCCTCTCAGGGGATTCCTATGGCTACACCTTC
TRBV7-3	NA	TRBJ2-3	16	TRBD2	CASSLNLAGGTDTQYF	TGTGCCAGCAGCTTAAATCTAGCGGGGGGCACAGATACGCAGTATTTT
TRBV2	NA	TRBJ1-4	15	NA	CASSLLRDTNEKLFF	TGTGCCAGCAGTCTTCTACGGGACACTAATGAAAAACTGTTTTTT
TRBV18	NA	TRBJ2-3	13	NA	CASSPGGTDTQYF	TGTGCCAGCTCACCAGGGGGCACAGATACGCAGTATTTT
TRBV11-2	NA	TRBJ2-3	14	NA	CASSFLDSTDTQYF	TGTGCCAGCAGCTTTCTGGACAGCACAGATACGCAGTATTTT
TRBV2	NA	TRBJ2-6	15	NA	CASSIGNSGANVLTF	TGTGCCAGCAGTATAGGAAACTCTGGGGCCAACGTCCTGACTTTC
TRBV27	NA	TRBJ1-2	13	TRBD1	CASSIQGADGYTF	TGTGCCAGCAGTATACAGGGGGCGGATGGCTACACCTTC
TRBV4-1	NA	TRBJ2-5	13	NA	CASSPTSQETQYF	TGCGCCAGCAGCCCGACAAGCCAAGAGACCCAGTACTTC
TRBV27	once	TRBJ2-2	18	TRBD2	CASSLLGRTSGTIGELFF	TGTGCCAGCAGTTTATTAGGCCGGACTAGCGGGACGATAGGGGAGCTGTTTTTT
TRBV6-1	NA	TRBJ2-7	13	TRBD1	CASSDLQGGEQYF	TGTGCCAGCAGTGATTTACAGGGGGGCGAGCAGTACTTC
TRBV18	NA	TRBJ1-3	15	NA	CASSPGTNSGNTIYF	TGTGCCAGCTCACCTGGGACAAACTCTGGAAACACCATATATTTT
TRBV7-7	NA	TRBJ2-1	15	TRBD2	CASSRSGSSYNEQFF	TGTGCTAGCAGCCGTAGCGGGAGCTCCTACAATGAGCAGTTCTTC
TRBV19	once	TRBJ2-7	13	NA	CATGPQGSYEQYF	TGTGCCACCGGTCCTCAGGGATCCTACGAGCAGTACTTC
TRBV2	NA	TRBJ2-2	13	NA	CASSALFTGELFF	TGTGCCAGCAGCGCGCTTTTTACCGGGGAGCTGTTTTTT
TRBV5-4	NA	TRBJ2-7	15	TRBD2	CASSLGNSGSLEQYF	TGTGCCAGCAGCTTGGGAAATAGCGGGAGTTTAGAGCAGTACTTC
TRBV6-1	few	TRBJ1-6	15	TRBD1	CASSFETGDSSPLHF	TGTGCCAGCAGTTTTGAGACAGGGGATTCTTCACCCCTCCACTTT
TRBV6-4	few	TRBJ1-4	15	NA	CASRTAGLSGEKLFF	TGTGCCAGCAGGACCGCGGGGTTATCTGGTGAAAAACTGTTTTTT
TRBV28	NA	TRBJ1-2	16	TRBD1	CASSLYEGQGASGYTF	TGTGCCAGCAGTTTATACGAGGGACAGGGGGCGAGTGGCTACACCTTC
TRBV28	NA	TRBJ2-4	14	NA	CASSRDSRRDIQYF	TGTGCCAGCAGTCGGGACTCAAGAAGAGACATTCAGTACTTC
TRBV4-2	NA	TRBJ2-1	17	TRBD2	CASSQRIAGGPSNEQFF	TGTGCCAGCAGCCAAAGGATAGCGGGAGGGCCCTCCAATGAGCAGTTCTTC
TRBV6-5	NA	TRBJ1-6	15	NA	CASSYYREGNSPLHF	TGTGCCAGCAGTTACTACAGGGAGGGGAATTCACCCCTCCACTTT
TRBV5-1	NA	TRBJ2-1	13	NA	CASSLGQVNEQFF	TGCGCCAGCAGCTTGGGCCAGGTCAATGAGCAGTTCTTC
TRBV5-1	NA	TRBJ2-1	16	NA	CASSPLERRLYNEQFF	TGCGCCAGCAGCCCCCTCGAGCGGAGATTATACAATGAGCAGTTCTTC
TRBV10-1	few	TRBJ1-4	15	NA	CASSSGASTNEKLFF	TGCGCCAGCAGTTCAGGGGCCTCAACTAATGAAAAACTGTTTTTT
TRBV5-5	NA	TRBJ1-4	14	NA	CASSLGPTNEKLFF	TGTGCCAGCAGCTTGGGACCGACTAATGAAAAACTGTTTTTT
TRBV7-9	NA	TRBJ2-2	16	TRBD1	CASSPRTGGLTGELFF	TGTGCCAGCAGCCCGAGGACAGGGGGCTTAACCGGGGAGCTGTTTTTT
TRBV5-1	NA	TRBJ2-1	15	TRBD1	CASTPVDRGRSEQFF	TGCGCCAGCACCCCGGTGGACAGGGGACGATCTGAGCAGTTCTTC
TRBV9	few	TRBJ1-2	13	NA	CASSVGEAYGYTF	TGTGCCAGCTCAGTCGGCGAGGCGTATGGCTACACCTTC
TRBV6-1	NA	TRBJ2-3	12	TRBD2	CASGRAADTQYF	TGTGCCAGCGGGAGGGCAGCTGATACGCAGTATTTT
TRBV27	NA	TRBJ1-1	14	NA	CASGNEGGHTEAFF	TGTGCCAGCGGCAATGAGGGCGGCCACACTGAAGCTTTCTTT
TRBV7-2	NA	TRBJ2-7	14	TRBD2	CASSSYSGGYEQYF	TGTGCCAGCAGCTCCTATAGCGGGGGCTACGAGCAGTACTTC
TRBV28	NA	TRBJ1-2	15	TRBD1	CASSGQGVANYGYTF	TGTGCCAGCAGTGGACAGGGGGTTGCTAACTATGGCTACACCTTC
TRBV28	NA	TRBJ2-7	15	NA	CASSSSGTLSYEQYF	TGTGCCAGCAGCTCCTCCGGGACTCTTTCCTACGAGCAGTACTTC
TRBV7-9	NA	TRBJ2-1	17	NA	CASSPRQTPRPYNEQFF	TGTGCCAGCAGCCCCCGTCAGACACCTCGCCCCTACAATGAGCAGTTCTTC
TRBV5-1	NA	TRBJ2-2	13	NA	CASSLEQGGELFF	TGCGCCAGCAGCTTGGAACAAGGCGGGGAGCTGTTTTTT
TRBV5-8	NA	TRBJ1-5	13	NA	CASSWQENQPQHF	TGTGCCAGCAGCTGGCAGGAGAATCAGCCCCAGCATTTT
TRBV6-5	NA	TRBJ2-7	14	NA	CASSYGSIGGEQYF	TGTGCCAGCAGTTACGGTTCCATCGGCGGGGAGCAGTACTTC
TRBV9	NA	TRBJ1-1	17	TRBD1	CASSVAPTDRGNTEAFF	TGTGCCAGCAGCGTAGCCCCAACCGACAGGGGGAACACTGAAGCTTTCTTT
TRBV30	NA	TRBJ2-7	15	TRBD2	CAWGIAGGNSYEQYF	TGTGCCTGGGGTATAGCGGGAGGAAACTCCTACGAGCAGTACTTC
TRBV4-1	once	TRBJ1-5	14	NA	CASSQEKVNQPQHF	TGCGCCAGCAGCCAAGAGAAGGTGAATCAGCCCCAGCATTTT
TRBV10-2	NA	TRBJ2-7	15	NA	CASSYAPGESWEQYF	TGCGCCAGCAGTTACGCCCCGGGGGAGTCCTGGGAGCAGTACTTC
TRBV6-1	NA	TRBJ2-5	13	NA	CAISRDFQETQYF	TGTGCCATTTCAAGGGATTTCCAAGAGACCCAGTACTTC
TRBV6-4	once	TRBJ2-2	14	NA	CASRGQGGTGELFF	TGTGCCAGCAGGGGCCAGGGTGGTACCGGGGAGCTGTTTTTT
TRBV7-2	NA	TRBJ2-4	14	TRBD2	CASSVTSGENIQYF	TGTGCCAGCAGCGTTACTAGCGGGGAAAACATTCAGTACTTC
TRBV6-6	few	TRBJ1-5	13	NA	CAETQGINQPQHF	TGTGCCGAAACGCAGGGAATAAATCAGCCCCAGCATTTT
TRBV5-4	NA	TRBJ1-2	14	TRBD1	CASSPETGPYGYTF	TGTGCCAGCAGCCCAGAGACAGGGCCCTATGGCTACACCTTC
TRBV2	NA	TRBJ1-1	13	NA	CASSVNLNTEAFF	TGTGCCAGCAGTGTCAATCTGAACACTGAAGCTTTCTTT
TRBV27	NA	TRBJ2-1	14	TRBD2	CASSPWGRANEQFF	TGTGCCAGCAGTCCCTGGGGGAGGGCCAATGAGCAGTTCTTC
TRBV5-6	NA	TRBJ1-4	17	NA	CASRKYGSGTSNEKLFF	TGTGCCAGCAGGAAATATGGGTCCGGGACATCTAATGAAAAACTGTTTTTT